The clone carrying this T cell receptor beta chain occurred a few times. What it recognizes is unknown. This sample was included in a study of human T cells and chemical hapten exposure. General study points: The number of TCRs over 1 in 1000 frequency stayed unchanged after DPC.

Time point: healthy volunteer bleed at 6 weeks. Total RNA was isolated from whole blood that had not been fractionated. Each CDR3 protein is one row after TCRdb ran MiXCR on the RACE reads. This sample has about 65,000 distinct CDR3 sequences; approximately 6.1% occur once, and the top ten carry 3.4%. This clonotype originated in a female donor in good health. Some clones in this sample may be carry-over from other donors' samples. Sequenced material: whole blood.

The CDR3 DNA sequence: TGTGCCAGCAGCTCTGGGACAGGAGGAAACTATGGCTACACCTTC. Protein: CASSSGTGGNYGYTF. This chain joins TRBV7-2 and TRBJ1-2; 8 bases are a match to TRBD1. CDR1 and CDR2 from the germline V gene are SGHTA and FQGNSA. CDR3 length equals 15 residues. With 4 bases clipped from V and 2 bases from J, the junction kept 6 bases outside the gene matches.